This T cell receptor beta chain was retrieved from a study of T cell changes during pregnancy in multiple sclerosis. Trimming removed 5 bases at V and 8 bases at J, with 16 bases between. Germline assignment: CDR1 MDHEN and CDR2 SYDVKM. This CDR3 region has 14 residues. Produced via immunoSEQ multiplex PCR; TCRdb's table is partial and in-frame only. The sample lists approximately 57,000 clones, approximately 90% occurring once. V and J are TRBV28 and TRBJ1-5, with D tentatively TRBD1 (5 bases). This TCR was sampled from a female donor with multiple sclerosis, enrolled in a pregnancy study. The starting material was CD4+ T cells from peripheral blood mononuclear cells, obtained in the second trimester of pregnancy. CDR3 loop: CASSPSGWEKPQHF. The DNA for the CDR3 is TGTGCCAGCAGTCCATCAGGGTGGGAAAAGCCCCAGCATTTT.